This is a list of T cell receptor beta chains from one sample in a study of T cells in Graves' hyperthyroidism and ophthalmopathy. TCRdb used MiXCR to reprocess the multiplex PCR reads, holding one entry per CDR3 protein. Here the sample spans about 400,000 distinct CDR3 sequences, 14% to 15% being singletons. What was sequenced was blood. Receptor source: a man aged 18-30 years with Graves' ophthalmopathy. The CDR3 runs from the conserved cysteine through the conserved F or W. A D gene is named only where the DNA matches it firmly. Some rows mark clone size as missing; the rest say once, few, many or name a class of expanded clone.

NA	TRBJ2-7	many	TRBV20-1	CSADDRPSSYEQYF	TGCAGTGCCGATGACAGGCCTAGCTCCTACGAGCAGTACTTC
NA	TRBJ1-6	NA	TRBV4-1	CASRGSGFSPLHF	TGCGCCAGCAGGGGAAGTGGCTTTTCACCCCTCCACTTT
TRBD1	TRBJ2-2	few	TRBV6-1	CASRPPGQGTGELFF	TGTGCCAGCAGGCCCCCGGGACAGGGTACCGGGGAGCTGTTTTTT
NA	TRBJ1-1	many	TRBV7-8	CASSLIYRENTEAFF	TGTGCCAGCAGCTTAATATACAGGGAGAACACTGAAGCTTTCTTT
TRBD2	TRBJ2-7	many	TRBV6-1	CASKTSGYEQYF	TGTGCCAGCAAGACTAGCGGGTACGAGCAGTACTTC
TRBD2	TRBJ2-3	many	TRBV15	CATKPSGADTQYF	TGTGCCACCAAACCTAGCGGGGCAGATACGCAGTATTTT
NA	TRBJ1-1	many	TRBV5-1	CASSRGLETEAFF	TGCGCCAGCAGTAGGGGACTTGAGACTGAAGCTTTCTTT
NA	TRBJ1-1	many	TRBV4-2	CASSPTGYRGAFF	TGTGCCAGCAGCCCAACAGGCTATCGGGGAGCTTTCTTT
TRBD1	TRBJ1-4	NA	TRBV4-1	CASSQRNYPGQGSTNEKLFF	TGCGCCAGCAGCCAGCGCAACTATCCGGGACAGGGGTCAACTAATGAAAAACTGTTTTTT
NA	TRBJ2-3	few	TRBV15	CATSKGDRVPDTQYF	TGTGCCACCAGCAAAGGGGATAGGGTACCAGATACGCAGTATTTT
NA	TRBJ1-1	many	TRBV7-9	CASSRAGARAFF	TGTGCCAGCAGCCGAGCAGGGGCGCGGGCTTTCTTT
NA	TRBJ2-1	many	TRBV11-3	CASTYSYNEQFF	TGTGCCAGCACCTATTCCTACAATGAGCAGTTCTTC
NA	TRBJ2-7	few	TRBV3-1	CASSQEWLPSYEQYF	TGTGCCAGCAGCCAAGAGTGGTTACCCTCCTACGAGCAGTACTTC
NA	TRBJ2-1	many	TRBV7-3	CASSPPGINHEQFF	TGTGCCAGCAGCCCACCAGGGATCAACCATGAGCAGTTCTTC
TRBD2	TRBJ2-7	many	TRBV11-2	CASSGTSGGYEQYF	TGTGCCAGCAGCGGGACTAGCGGGGGGTACGAGCAGTACTTC
TRBD2	TRBJ2-3	NA	TRBV10-2	CASWGLAGGPSDTQYF	TGCGCCAGCTGGGGACTAGCGGGAGGGCCTTCAGATACGCAGTATTTT
NA	TRBJ2-3	many	TRBV6-5	CASSYSRAITDTQYF	TGTGCCAGCAGTTACTCGAGAGCCATCACAGATACGCAGTATTTT
NA	TRBJ2-7	many	TRBV6-1	CASRPLNSASAEQYF	TGTGCCAGCAGGCCCCTCAACAGTGCAAGCGCCGAGCAGTACTTC
NA	TRBJ2-7	NA	TRBV10-1	CASSESSGLAAVQYF	TGCGCCAGCAGTGAATCAAGCGGTCTAGCTGCCGTGCAGTACTTC
NA	TRBJ1-5	many	TRBV7-2	CASSLAEGGQPQHF	TGTGCCAGCAGCTTAGCTGAGGGGGGCCAGCCCCAGCATTTT
NA	TRBJ2-2	NA	TRBV20-1	CSARDPFYNTGELFF	TGCAGTGCTAGAGATCCGTTTTACAACACCGGGGAGCTGTTTTTT
TRBD2	TRBJ2-7	few	TRBV5-6	CASTLGGRAYEQYF	TGTGCCAGCACCCTTGGCGGGAGAGCCTACGAGCAGTACTTC
NA	TRBJ1-3	NA	TRBV4-1	CASSQDGNTIYF	TGCGCCAGCAGCCAAGATGGAAACACCATATATTTT
TRBD2	TRBJ2-7	NA	TRBV20-1	CSARDSTRFGASGSLEQYF	TGCAGTGCTAGAGACTCAACCCGATTTGGGGCTAGCGGGAGTCTCGAGCAGTACTTC